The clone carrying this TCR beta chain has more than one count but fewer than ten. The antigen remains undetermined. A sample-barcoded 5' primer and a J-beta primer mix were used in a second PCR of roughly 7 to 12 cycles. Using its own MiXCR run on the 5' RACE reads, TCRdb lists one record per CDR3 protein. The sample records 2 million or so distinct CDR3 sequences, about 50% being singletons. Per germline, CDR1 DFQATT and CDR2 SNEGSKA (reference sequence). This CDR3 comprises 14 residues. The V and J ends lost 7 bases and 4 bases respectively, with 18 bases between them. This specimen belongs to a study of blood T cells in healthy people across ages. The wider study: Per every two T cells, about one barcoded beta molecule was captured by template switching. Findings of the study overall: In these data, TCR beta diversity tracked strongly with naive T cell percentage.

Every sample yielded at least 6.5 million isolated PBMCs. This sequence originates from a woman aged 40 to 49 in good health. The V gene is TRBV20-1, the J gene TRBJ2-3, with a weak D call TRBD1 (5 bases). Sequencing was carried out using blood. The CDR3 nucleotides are TGCAGTGTTCGGAGAGGACAAAGCGCAGATACGCAGTATTTT. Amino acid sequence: CSVRRGQSADTQYF.